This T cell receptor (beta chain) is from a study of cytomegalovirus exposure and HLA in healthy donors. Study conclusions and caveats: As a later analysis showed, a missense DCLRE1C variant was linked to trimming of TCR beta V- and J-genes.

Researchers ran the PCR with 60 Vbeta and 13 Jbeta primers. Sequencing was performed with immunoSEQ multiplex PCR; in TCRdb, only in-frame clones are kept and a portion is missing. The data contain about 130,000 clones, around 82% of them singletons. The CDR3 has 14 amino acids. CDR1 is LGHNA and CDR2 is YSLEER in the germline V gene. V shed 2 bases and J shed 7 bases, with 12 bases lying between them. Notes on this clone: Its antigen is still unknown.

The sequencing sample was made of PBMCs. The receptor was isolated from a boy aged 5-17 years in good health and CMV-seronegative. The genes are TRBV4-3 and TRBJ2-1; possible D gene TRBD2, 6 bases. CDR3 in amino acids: CASSQQGLLNEQFF. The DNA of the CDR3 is TGCGCCAGCAGCCAACAAGGACTATTAAATGAGCAGTTCTTC.